These 29 T cell receptor beta chains came from one sample sequenced in a study of neurological immune-mediated disorders. TCRdb fed the 5' RACE reads into MiXCR, producing one record per CDR3 protein. The table lists 50,000 or so distinct CDR3 sequences, 3% to 4% of them singletons, with 5.9% in the top ten. Sequencing was done on a sample of PBMCs. The receptors originated from a man between 40 and 49 years old with multiple sclerosis.

This clonotype is judged medium-sized. The chain links TRBV12-3 or TRBV12-4 to TRBJ2-2; TRBD1 aligns across 11 bases. This CDR3 spans 15 amino acids. V lost 6 bases and J lost 4; bases outside the gene matches: 4. The CDR3 region has the DNA TGTGCCAGCAGCCCGGACAGGGGGCGCACCGGGGAGCTGTTTTTT. Translation: CASSPDRGRTGELFF.

The table lists this clonotype with many counts. The chain combines TRBV21-1 with TRBJ1-2. TRBV21-1 is designated a pseudogene. The CDR3 contains 15 residues. The CDR3 sequence: CASYDLYWRDYGYTF. The CDR3 DNA follows: TGTGCCAGCTACGACCTATACTGGCGAGACTATGGCTACACCTTC.

This clonotype has ten or more counts. This sequence joins TRBV9 and TRBJ1-6, with no clear D. The CDR3 extends over 15 amino acids. Trimming took 0 bases from V and 6 from J, leaving 10 bases between them. CDR1 is SGDLS, CDR2 YYNGEE, per germline. The CDR3 is CASSVDAKGNSPLHF. Written as DNA, the CDR3 is TGTGCCAGCAGCGTAGACGCCAAGGGTAATTCACCCCTCCACTTT. Full variable domain (remainder filled in from reference TRBV9 and TRBJ1-6): DSGVTQTPKHLITATGQRVTLRCSPRSGDLSVYWYQQSLDQGLQFLIQYYNGEERAKGNILERFSAQQFPDLHSELNLSSLELGDSALYFCASSVDAKGNSPLHFGNGTRLTVT.

This clonotype was seen ten or more times. The J gene is TRBJ1-1, the V gene TRBV6-2 or TRBV6-3; TRBD1 might be the D (6 bases). Per the germline V gene, CDR1 is MNHEY and CDR2 is SVGEGT. Trimming stripped 5 bases from V and 8 bases from J, with 18 bases between. The CDR3 spans 14 residues. For the CDR3, the DNA is TGTGCCAGCAGTCCAAGACAGGAGACAGACGAAGCTTTCTTT. Encoded protein: CASSPRQETDEAFF.

The table lists this clonotype with many counts. The chain combines TRBV18 with TRBJ2-3, with D unresolved. Trimming removed 2 bases from V and 0 bases from J, with 9 bases in between. The CDR3 is made up of 15 amino acids. Per germline, CDR1 KGHSH and CDR2 LQKENI. The CDR3 nucleotides are TGTGCCAGCTCACCATCGAGACTTAGCACAGATACGCAGTATTTT. It encodes CASSPSRLSTDTQYF.

This clonotype was counted ten times or more. This rearrangement joins TRBV20-1 to TRBJ2-3; D unclear. The CDR3 runs to 12 residues. Trimming cost V 6 bases and J 2 bases, with 9 bases left between them. The germline gives CDR1 DFQATT, CDR2 SNEGSKA (reference sequence). The CDR3 coding sequence is TGCAGTGCGATCTTCCCCACAGATACGCAGTATTTT. Translation: CSAIFPTDTQYF.

This clonotype has at least ten counts. The junction does not match germline at one end; this may be a read error. The chain uses TRBV15 and TRBJ1-5; 12 bases are a match to TRBD1. Germline V gene sequence: CDR1 LNHNV, CDR2 YYDKDF (reference sequence). The CDR3 is 15 amino acids. CDR3 nucleotide sequence: TGTGCCATATTACTGGGACAGGGGGCCGATCAGCCCCAGAATTTT. This sequence encodes CAILLGQGADQPQNF.

In this sample, this clonotype turned up a few times. The chain is built from TRBV12-3 or TRBV12-4 and TRBJ2-5, with 13 bases matching TRBD2. V lost 4 bases to trimming and J lost 2 bases; unmatched junction nucleotides: 4. The CDR3 runs to 16 residues. CDR3 sequence: CASSSTSGGPQETQYF. The DNA for the CDR3 is TGTGCCAGCAGTTCGACTAGCGGGGGGCCTCAAGAGACCCAGTACTTC.

This clonotype was detected many times. V gene TRBV5-1 combines with J gene TRBJ2-2, with no clear D. The V end lost 0 bases, the J end lost 2 bases, and 11 bases lay between the germline ends. The CDR3 runs 16 residues. The germline gives CDR1 SGHRS, CDR2 YFSETQ. This CDR3 reads CASSLDPGINTGELFF. CDR3 coding DNA: TGCGCCAGCAGCTTGGATCCAGGAATTAACACCGGGGAGCTGTTTTTT.

This clonotype is medium-sized within its sample. V usage is TRBV4-1 and J usage is TRBJ1-2; the D is unclear. The CDR3 extends over 15 amino acids. V lost 4 bases, J lost 8 bases, and 20 bases lay in between. CDR1 and CDR2 from the germline V gene are MGHRA and YSYEKL. CDR3 coding DNA: TGCGCCAGCAGCCTTTCAACCCTGAACCTAGGGGGCTACACCTTC. It specifies CASSLSTLNLGGYTF.

This clonotype occurred many times. The gene calls are TRBV6-5 and TRBJ2-3; the D is unclear. The CDR3 runs 14 residues. The germline V gene has CDR1 MNHEY and CDR2 SVGAGI. The ends were cut back, 3 bases at V and 2 bases at J, with 9 bases in the middle. The CDR3 loop is CASSYSHYTDTQYF. The CDR3 bases are TGTGCCAGCAGTTATAGCCACTACACAGATACGCAGTATTTT.

This clonotype was found many times. The gene calls are TRBV7-9 and TRBJ2-2; D not resolved. Germline CDR1 is SEHNR and CDR2 is FQNEAQ (reference sequence). The CDR3 loop spans 18 amino acids. The V end lost 1 base, the J end lost 0 bases, and 15 bases lay between the germline ends. CDR3 DNA: TGTGCCAGCAGCTTAGAGGGCAGGAGAGACGCGAACACCGGGGAGCTGTTTTTT. This encodes CASSLEGRRDANTGELFF.

Many counts were recorded for this clonotype. The gene calls are TRBV20-1 and TRBJ2-5, with 12 bases fitting TRBD2. Germline CDR1 is DFQATT and CDR2 is SNEGSKA (reference sequence). V was pared by 6 bases and J by 3 bases, with 5 bases of the junction left unmatched. This CDR3 contains 14 residues. The CDR3 bases are TGCAGTGCACCGACTAGCGGGGGTGAAGAGACCCAGTACTTC. Its protein product is CSAPTSGGEETQYF.

This clonotype has a count of ten or more. The genes are TRBV3-1 and TRBJ1-1; D ambiguous. V lost 1 base to trimming and J lost 6 bases, with 9 bases between them. Germline loops: CDR1 LGHDT, CDR2 YNNKEL (reference sequence). There are 13 residues in the CDR3. CDR3 loop: CASSQVEGAEAFF. For the CDR3, the DNA is TGTGCCAGCAGCCAAGTGGAGGGAGCTGAAGCTTTCTTT. The full variable domain, with the rest looked up from reference TRBV3-1 and TRBJ1-1, is DTAVSQTPKYLVTQMGNDKSIKCEQNLGHDTMYWYKQDSKKFLKIMFSYNNKELIINETVPNRFSPKSPDKAHLNLHINSLELGDSAVYFCASSQVEGAEAFFGQGTRLTVV.

This clonotype was observed at least ten times. The chain has TRBV4-2 and TRBJ2-7; 10 bases are a match to TRBD2. Germline CDR1 is LGHNA and CDR2 is YNFKEQ. V lost 2 bases and J lost 5; bases outside the gene matches: 9. The CDR3 consists of 16 residues. CDR3 nucleotide sequence: TGTGCCAGCAGCCAATCTAAGCGGGGGGGCCGAGACGAGCAGTACTTC. It codes for CASSQSKRGGRDEQYF.

This clonotype was detected many times. The chain's CDR3 is CASSVQGGNSPLHF. CDR3 coding DNA: TGTGCCAGCAGCGTACAGGGAGGAAATTCACCCCTCCACTTT. The V and J genes are TRBV7-9 and TRBJ1-6; perhaps TRBD1 as D (6 bases). CDR1 is SEHNR, CDR2 FQNEAQ, per germline (reference sequence). There are 14 residues in the CDR3. V lost 5 bases, J lost 7 bases, and 12 bases lay in between.

This clonotype was detected ten times or more. This chain connects TRBV5-1 to TRBJ1-1; 8 bases match TRBD1. The germline CDR1 and CDR2 sequences are SGHRS and YFSETQ. Trimming removed 3 bases from V and 0 bases from J; junction bases left unmatched: 4. The CDR3 covers 15 residues. The CDR3 bases are TGCGCCAGCAGCTGGGACAGGATAGTGAACACTGAAGCTTTCTTT. This translates into CASSWDRIVNTEAFF.

There are many counts of this clonotype. This chain joins TRBV6-5 and TRBJ2-3; D unclear. The CDR3 is made up of 13 amino acids. V was shortened by 6 bases and J by 3 bases, with 10 bases between the two germline ends. CDR1 and CDR2 (germline): MNHEY, SVGAGI. CDR3 DNA sequence: TGTGCCAGCAGGCGACGAAGGACAGATACGCAGTATTTT. Its translation: CASRRRRTDTQYF.

The sample holds a few counts of this clonotype. A read error may produce the germline difference seen at one junction end. The V gene is TRBV10-1, the J gene TRBJ1-5; the D gene is possibly TRBD1 (5 bases). The CDR3 extends over 13 amino acids. CDR1 WNHNN and CDR2 SYGVQD come from the germline V gene (reference sequence). The CDR3 protein is CASSAGRDQPQNF. CDR3 nucleotide sequence: TGCGCCAGCAGTGCGGGCAGGGATCAGCCCCAGAATTTT.

This clonotype was detected many times. The chain recombines TRBV7-9 with TRBJ2-3, with 7 bases lining up with TRBD1. Germline assignment: CDR1 SEHNR and CDR2 FQNEAQ (reference sequence). V trimming: 6 bases; J trimming: 0 bases; junction bases outside the gene matches: 9. CDR3 size: 16 residues. CDR3 sequence (DNA): TGTGCCAGCAGTCAGGGGTCGACAGGGAGCACAGATACGCAGTATTTT. Protein product: CASSQGSTGSTDTQYF.

There are many counts of this clonotype. The V call is TRBV6-7, the J call TRBJ2-2, with a tentative D call TRBD2 (5 bases). TRBV6-7 is marked as an open reading frame, function uncertain. The CDR3 spans 16 residues. The ends were cut back, 8 bases at V and 6 bases at J, with 22 bases in the middle. In DNA, the CDR3 is TGTGCCAGCGGCCCCCCCCCCGCGGGTGCCCCCGGGGAGCTGTTTTTT. Translation: CASGPPPAGAPGELFF.

This clonotype was picked up many times. The chain combines TRBV7-9 with TRBJ2-1; TRBD2 matches 10 bases. This CDR3 is 15 amino acids long. V gave up 3 bases and J gave up 2 bases; unmatched junction bases: 1. The germline CDR1 and CDR2 sequences are SEHNR and FQNEAQ (reference sequence). Here the CDR3 reads CASSLSGGAYNEQFF. CDR3 nucleotide sequence: TGTGCCAGCAGCTTGAGCGGGGGGGCCTACAATGAGCAGTTCTTC.

This clonotype was recorded many times. The chain is built from TRBV6-1 and TRBJ2-3; no firm D call. The germline CDR1 and CDR2 sequences are MNHNS and SASEGT. This CDR3 contains 15 residues. V was pared by 4 bases and J by 1 base, with 12 bases between. The CDR3: CASSANTGGTDTQYF. CDR3 DNA: TGTGCCAGCAGTGCAAACACTGGGGGCACAGATACGCAGTATTTT.

At least ten counts were recorded for this clonotype. This chain connects TRBV7-9 to TRBJ2-5, with TRBD1 as a possible D gene (6 bases). The CDR3 covers 14 residues. Per the germline V gene, CDR1 is SEHNR and CDR2 is FQNEAQ (reference sequence). The ends were cut back, 3 bases at V and 4 bases at J, with 12 bases in the middle. DNA for the CDR3: TGTGCCAGCAGCTTTGAACAGGGTTCAGAGACCCAGTACTTC. Its translation: CASSFEQGSETQYF.

This clonotype was counted many times. V usage is TRBV20-1 and J usage is TRBJ1-6, with D maybe TRBD1 (5 bases). V lost 0 bases and J lost 14, with 20 bases in between. Germline values: CDR1 DFQATT, CDR2 SNEGSKA (reference sequence). The CDR3 sequence is 15 residues long. The CDR3 sequence: CSARDPGRGVSALHF. DNA for the CDR3: TGCAGTGCTAGAGATCCGGGACGGGGGGTTTCGGCCCTCCACTTT.

This chain links TRBV30 with TRBJ2-1; D unresolved. The CDR3 contains 13 residues. Trimming stripped 0 bases from V and 4 bases from J, with 7 bases between. CDR1 and CDR2 from the germline V gene are GTSNPN and SVGIG (reference sequence). The CDR3 sequence: CAWSVLQYNEQFF. CDR3 sequence (DNA): TGTGCCTGGAGTGTACTACAATACAATGAGCAGTTCTTC.

This clonotype was counted a few times. J is TRBJ1-2 and V is TRBV6-1; D remains ambiguous. V was clipped by 5 bases and J by 4 bases, with 17 bases between them. The CDR3 has 15 amino acids. The germline gives CDR1 MNHNS, CDR2 SASEGT. The CDR3 nucleotides read TGTGCCAGCAGTTCCCCATGGGAGTTAATCTATGGCTACACCTTC. Translation: CASSSPWELIYGYTF.

This clonotype was seen many times. This rearrangement joins TRBV7-6 to TRBJ2-2; 7 nucleotides line up with TRBD1. There are 16 residues in the CDR3. CDR1 SGHVS and CDR2 FNYEAQ come from the germline V gene. V shed 4 bases and J 1 base; nucleotides not matched to a gene: 6. The CDR3 spells CASSSYRGKNTGELFF. The CDR3, as DNA: TGTGCCAGCAGCTCCTACAGGGGAAAGAACACCGGGGAGCTGTTTTTT.

This clonotype was seen ten or more times. V gene TRBV5-1 combines with J gene TRBJ2-3; no clear D. V was cut by 3 bases and J by 0 bases, with 11 bases left in between. Germline assignment: CDR1 SGHRS and CDR2 YFSETQ. The CDR3 spans 15 residues. The CDR3 spells CASSSGISSTDTQYF. In DNA, the CDR3 is TGCGCCAGCAGCTCTGGGATCTCGAGCACAGATACGCAGTATTTT.